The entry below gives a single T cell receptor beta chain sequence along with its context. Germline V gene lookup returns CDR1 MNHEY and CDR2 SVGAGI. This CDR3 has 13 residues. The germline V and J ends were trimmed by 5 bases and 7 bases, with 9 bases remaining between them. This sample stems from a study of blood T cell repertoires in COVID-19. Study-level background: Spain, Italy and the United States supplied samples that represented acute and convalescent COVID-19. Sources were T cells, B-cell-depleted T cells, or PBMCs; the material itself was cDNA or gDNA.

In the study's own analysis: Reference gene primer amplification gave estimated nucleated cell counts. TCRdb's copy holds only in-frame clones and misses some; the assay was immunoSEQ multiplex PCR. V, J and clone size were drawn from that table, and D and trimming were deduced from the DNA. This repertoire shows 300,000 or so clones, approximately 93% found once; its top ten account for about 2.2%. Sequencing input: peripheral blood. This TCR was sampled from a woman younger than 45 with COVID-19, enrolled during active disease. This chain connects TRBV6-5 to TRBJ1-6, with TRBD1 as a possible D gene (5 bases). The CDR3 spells CASSMRQNSPLHF. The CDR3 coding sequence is TGTGCCAGCAGTATGCGACAGAATTCACCCCTCCACTTT.